Each of the 14 T cell receptor beta chains below was sequenced from the same sample in a study of cytomegalovirus exposure and HLA in healthy donors (dated by TCRdb to about 2017). The method was the immunoSEQ multiplex PCR assay. For the multiplex PCR, a mixture combining 60 forward primers for TCR Vbeta segments and 13 reverse primers for TCR Jbeta segments was used. Sourced from immuneACCESS, this table was stored by TCRdb with only in-frame sequences that have V and J called. A share of the clones is absent; for the studies checked, an unresolved V gene accounts for under half, and the remainder has no known explanation. The sample records approximately 110,000 clones, approximately 69% of which are singletons. The leading ten clones occupy about 4% of the sample. The sequenced sample consisted of PBMCs. These receptors were obtained from a woman in her 40s in good health and CMV-seropositive.

A few counts support this clone. J is TRBJ2-3 and V is TRBV6-1, with 7 bases fitting TRBD2. This CDR3 spans 15 amino acids. After removal of 10 bases from V and 1 base from J, the junction contained 11 bases not matched to a gene. Germline V CDR1 and CDR2: MNHNS, SASEGT. The CDR3 protein is CATCASGIRTDTQYF. DNA for the CDR3: TGTGCCACCTGCGCGAGCGGGATCCGCACAGATACGCAGTATTTT.

The rearrangement uses TRBV19 and TRBJ2-1, with 11 bases fitting TRBD2. Germline V CDR1 and CDR2: LNHDA, SQIVND (reference sequence). Losses at the gene ends were 4 bases for V and 6 bases for J; bases not matched to a gene: 8. The CDR3 sequence is 16 residues long. The CDR3 region has the DNA TGTGCCAGTAGTAGGCTAGCGGGGGGATTATTCAATGAGCAGTTCTTC. It codes for CASSRLAGGLFNEQFF. Complete variable domain (other parts from reference TRBV19 and TRBJ2-1): DGGITQSPKYLFRKEGQNVTLSCEQNLNHDAMYWYRQDPGQGLRLIYYSQIVNDFQKGDIAEGYSVSREKKESFPLTVTSAQKNPTAFYLCASSRLAGGLFNEQFFGPGTRLTVL.

The chain combines TRBV5-6 with TRBJ1-2, with 7 bases matching TRBD1. This CDR3 region has 11 residues. Germline loops: CDR1 SGHDT, CDR2 YYEEEE. The CDR3 region is CVREGAYGYTF. The CDR3 nucleotides read TGTGTTAGAGAGGGGGCATATGGCTACACCTTC.

This clone is a singleton in its sample. The DNA of the CDR3 is TGTGCCAGCAGCACCAAGGCAGGGTACAATCAGCCCCAGCATTTT. It specifies CASSTKAGYNQPQHF. The chain employs TRBV6-1 and TRBJ1-5, with D possibly being TRBD1 (5 bases). Germline V gives CDR1 MNHNS, CDR2 SASEGT. The CDR3 extends over 15 amino acids. The V and J ends lost 6 bases and 3 bases respectively, with 15 bases between them.

This clone was counted only a few times. The V call is TRBV6-5, the J call TRBJ1-5; 8 nucleotides match TRBD1. This CDR3 region has 14 residues. Looked up from germline, CDR1 is MNHEY and CDR2 is SVGAGI. With 6 bases clipped from V and 2 bases from J, the junction kept 3 bases outside the gene matches. CDR3 nucleotides: TGTGCCAGCAGGAAGGGACAGGGCAATCAGCCCCAGCATTTT. This gives the protein CASRKGQGNQPQHF.

CDR3 residues: CASSLDEGGDTGELFF. The CDR3 DNA reads TGCGCCAGCAGCTTGGACGAGGGGGGGGACACCGGGGAGCTGTTTTTT. The chain employs TRBV5-1 and TRBJ2-2; a possible D gene is TRBD2 (7 bases). The CDR3 has 16 amino acids. The germline V and J ends were trimmed by 0 bases and 3 bases, with 12 bases remaining between them. CDR1 is SGHRS and CDR2 is YFSETQ in the germline V gene. Complete variable domain (other parts from reference TRBV5-1 and TRBJ2-2): KAGVTQTPRYLIKTRGQQVTLSCSPISGHRSVSWYQQTPGQGLQFLFEYFSETQRNKGNFPGRFSGRQFSNSRSEMNVSTLELGDSALYLCASSLDEGGDTGELFFGEGSRLTVL.

The chain has TRBV2 and TRBJ2-1; possible D gene TRBD2, 7 bases. The germline CDR1 and CDR2 sequences are SNHLY and FYNNEI. V was shortened by 7 bases and J by 3 bases, with 16 bases between the two germline ends. The CDR3 is 15 amino acids. CDR3: CASKQSGTYYNEQFF. CDR3 in DNA: TGTGCCAGCAAGCAAAGCGGGACATACTACAATGAGCAGTTCTTC. Variable domain in full (rest from reference TRBV2 and TRBJ2-1): EPEVTQTPSHQVTQMGQEVILRCVPISNHLYFYWYRQILGQKVEFLVSFYNNEISEKSEIFDDQFSVERPDGSNFTLKIRSTKLEDSAMYFCASKQSGTYYNEQFFGPGTRLTVL.

The chain has TRBV25-1 and TRBJ1-2; possible D gene TRBD1, 5 bases. The CDR3 loop spans 14 amino acids. Germline V gene sequence: CDR1 MGHDK, CDR2 SYGVNS. V was cut by 7 bases and J by 6 bases, with 18 bases left in between. This chain's CDR3 is CASKGPWGVDGYTF. In DNA form, the CDR3 reads TGTGCCAGCAAGGGACCCTGGGGGGTCGATGGCTACACCTTC.

This clone was counted only a few times. The junction departs from the called germline gene at one end, perhaps through a read error. This chain links TRBV7-9 with TRBJ1-1; D may be TRBD1 (6 bases). CDR3 length: 14 amino acids. Germline CDR1 reads SEHNR; CDR2 reads FQNEAQ (reference sequence). This chain's CDR3 is CSSSLQGGATEAFF. In nucleotides, the CDR3 is TGTTCCAGCAGCTTACAGGGTGGCGCCACTGAAGCTTTCTTT.

This sequence joins TRBV6-5 and TRBJ2-1; D perhaps matches TRBD1 (6 bases). This CDR3 contains 13 residues. Trimming cost V 6 bases and J 2 bases, with 8 bases left between them. From germline, CDR1 is MNHEY and CDR2 SVGAGI. CDR3 protein: CASRRTAYNEQFF. In DNA form, the CDR3 reads TGTGCCAGCAGGCGGACAGCCTACAATGAGCAGTTCTTC.

Regarding this clone: Other DNA sequences in the sample encode the same CDR3. V is TRBV5-1 and J is TRBJ1-2; 8 bases fit TRBD1. J was trimmed by 4 bases and V by 4 bases; bases with no gene match: 3. The CDR3 is 13 amino acids. CDR1 is SGHRS and CDR2 is YFSETQ in the germline V gene. The chain's CDR3 is CASSRDRGYGYTF. The CDR3 DNA reads TGCGCCAGCAGCCGTGACAGGGGCTATGGCTACACCTTC. The entire variable domain, with the rest obtained from reference TRBV5-1 and TRBJ1-2, is as follows: KAGVTQTPRYLIKTRGQQVTLSCSPISGHRSVSWYQQTPGQGLQFLFEYFSETQRNKGNFPGRFSGRQFSNSRSEMNVSTLELGDSALYLCASSRDRGYGYTFGSGTRLTVV.

The V call is TRBV5-8, the J call TRBJ2-4, with 13 bases aligning to TRBD2. The CDR3 is made up of 20 amino acids. V lost 6 bases to trimming and J lost 0 bases; unmatched junction nucleotides: 15. The germline CDR1 and CDR2 sequences are SGHTS and YDEGEE. CDR3 sequence (DNA): TGTGCCAGCACCTCCCCCGCCGGGACTAGCGGGAACATAGCCAAAAACATTCAGTACTTC. Translated, it gives CASTSPAGTSGNIAKNIQYF.

The chain employs TRBV11-1 and TRBJ2-7, with D tentatively TRBD1 (6 bases). The CDR3 totals 14 residues. Germline V gives CDR1 SGHAT, CDR2 FQDESV (reference sequence). V lost 7 bases and J 2 bases, leaving 15 bases between the germline ends. The CDR3, as DNA: TGTGCCAGCACGACCCCTTCAGGGGCCTACGAGCAGTACTTC. Its protein is CASTTPSGAYEQYF.

CDR3 sequence: CASSEGTSGSLTYNEQFF. The CDR3 DNA follows: TGTGCCAGCAGCGAAGGGACTAGCGGGAGTCTTACCTACAATGAGCAGTTCTTC. The chain links TRBV5-6 to TRBJ2-1; 14 bases map to TRBD2. V gave up 4 bases and J gave up 2 bases; unmatched junction bases: 8. CDR3 length equals 18 residues. Germline V lookup: CDR1 SGHDT, CDR2 YYEEEE.